Listed below are T cell receptor beta chains from one sample, sequenced in a study of response to subunit inactivated influenza vaccine. Each CDR3 protein is one row after TCRdb ran MiXCR on the RT-PCR reads. The sample records 860,000 or so distinct CDR3 sequences, roughly 20% being singletons. The specimen was PBMCs from blood, collected more than 4 days after vaccination. These receptors came from a man in his fifties or sixties who received an inactivated influenza vaccine. The CDR3 runs from the conserved cysteine through the conserved F or W. A D gene is named only where the DNA matches it firmly. Not every row has a clone size; where given, it reads once, few, many or a size class.

TRBV21-1,16,-,TRBJ2-2,-,CASSKGEGRDTGELFF
TRBV4-1,17,-,TRBJ1-5,-,CASSQEEGQRVSQPQHF
TRBV9,16,-,TRBJ2-1,-,CASSVGGMRTSNEQFF
TRBV21-1,20,few,TRBJ2-1,-,CASRSPPGLAGRRPRDEQFF
TRBV20-1,17,-,TRBJ2-3,-,CSARPMGLTGVRDTQYF
TRBV4-1,15,-,TRBJ1-2,TRBD1,CASSQVRQGGYGYTF
TRBV5-1,17,-,TRBJ2-1,TRBD2,CASRGTSGTPSYNEQFF
TRBV14,20,-,TRBJ2-1,TRBD1,CARFLVPPGTGYSLYNEQFF
TRBV4-2,13,-,TRBJ2-7,-,CASSQDYSLEQYF
TRBV15,15,many,TRBJ2-3,-,CATSRALQGRDTQYF
TRBV6-5,16,many,TRBJ2-1,TRBD2,CASSYSSGGVYNEQFF
TRBV12-3/TRBV12-4,15,once,TRBJ2-3,-,CASSFFGVNTDTQYF
TRBV7-9,14,-,TRBJ2-3,-,CASSLAALADTQYF
TRBV5-1,19,few,TRBJ2-1,-,CASSLGVLRQAASYNEQFF
TRBV28,11,few,TRBJ1-4,-,CASRWDEKLFF
TRBV12-3/TRBV12-4,14,many,TRBJ2-2,TRBD2,CASRGLAGGGELFF
TRBV3-1,14,few,TRBJ1-1,-,CASSLRMGDTEAFF
TRBV11-2,17,few,TRBJ2-7,TRBD1,CASRDPRQGRSKSEQYF
TRBV29-1,15,-,TRBJ1-3,-,CSVEDFVEAGNTIYF
TRBV7-2,15,-,TRBJ1-4,-,CASSSRWGGVEKLFF
TRBV30,13,-,TRBJ2-1,-,CAWSAGGSDEQFF
TRBV25-1,10,many,TRBJ2-1,TRBD1,CASREQGWFF
TRBV10-3,19,-,TRBJ2-6,TRBD2,CAIGTSGPPLSSGANVLTF
TRBV11-2,14,-,TRBJ2-3,TRBD2,CASGAGVSTDTQYF
TRBV20-1,15,many,TRBJ2-1,TRBD2,CSADPGLASYNEQFF
TRBV5-1,15,-,TRBJ2-1,-,CASSALASRDNEQFF
TRBV7-2,16,few,TRBJ2-4,-,CASSHPAGTAKNIQYF
TRBV4-3,16,medium-sized,TRBJ2-1,TRBD1,CASSQEGDRTGDEQFF
TRBV7-9,15,-,TRBJ2-1,-,CASSFSGDPYNEQFF
TRBV5-6,11,many,TRBJ2-1,-,CASSFPGEQFF
TRBV24-1,16,-,TRBJ2-7,TRBD1,CATSESGTDKTYEQYF
TRBV28,15,few,TRBJ1-1,TRBD1,CASRPRTGGNTEAFF
TRBV28,15,-,TRBJ2-1,-,CASSFTGSAINEQFF
TRBV7-2,16,-,TRBJ2-3,TRBD2,CASSLSREDPTDTQYF
TRBV12-3/TRBV12-4,14,few,TRBJ2-1,-,CASSLGAGVVEQFF
TRBV29-1,13,many,TRBJ1-2,-,CSVDQGRLSGYTF
TRBV6-5,14,-,TRBJ1-6,-,CASSWTHRDSPLHF
TRBV10-3,15,many,TRBJ2-3,TRBD1,CAITADRRVTDTQYF
TRBV5-1,12,-,TRBJ2-2,-,CASSLGDGELFF
TRBV7-9,13,-,TRBJ1-2,-,CASLAGGIYGYTF
TRBV4-1,16,few,TRBJ1-5,TRBD1,CASSQAITGGIKPQHF
TRBV12-3/TRBV12-4,13,-,TRBJ2-7,TRBD1,CASTGTETYEQYF
TRBV20-1,15,-,TRBJ1-1,TRBD1,CSADPKRDSYTEAFF
TRBV3-1,19,-,TRBJ2-4,TRBD2,CACSPTSGKGGVAKNIQYF
TRBV7-2,13,few,TRBJ2-1,-,CASSLANLGEQFF
TRBV12-3/TRBV12-4,15,few,TRBJ2-1,-,CASIQARWVTDEQFF
TRBV20-1,10,-,TRBJ2-7,-,CSARWGEQYF
TRBV20-1,14,few,TRBJ2-1,TRBD2,CSAFLAGGYNEQFF